Listed below are T cell receptor beta chains from one sample, sequenced in a study of beta chain features in type 1 diabetes. The table came from immunoSEQ multiplex PCR; TCRdb's copy has only in-frame clones and leaves some out. The sample consists of 150,000 to 190,000 clones, roughly 8% of them appearing once. The material sequenced was central memory CD4+ T cells from blood. Every receptor here comes from a man aged 18 to 35 in good health. The CDR3 runs from the conserved cysteine through the conserved F or W. D genes are given only for firm matches. Clone size is given for some rows only: seen once, a few or many times, or a class if the clone is expanded.

CDR3 length: 14; clone size: few; D gene: .; J gene: TRBJ1-5; V gene: TRBV6-1; CDR3 DNA: TGTGCCAGCAGTGGTCAGGGGATCAATCAGCCCCAGCATTTT; CDR3 protein: CASSGQGINQPQHF
CDR3 length: 12; clone size: many; D gene: TRBD1; J gene: TRBJ1-5; V gene: TRBV11-3; CDR3 DNA: TGTGCCAGCAGCTGGACAGGGCAGCCCCAGCATTTT; CDR3 protein: CASSWTGQPQHF
CDR3 length: 13; clone size: few; D gene: .; J gene: TRBJ1-1; V gene: TRBV18; CDR3 DNA: TGTGCCAGCTCACCAGGCGGGACCCTTGAAGCTTTCTTT; CDR3 protein: CASSPGGTLEAFF
CDR3 length: 16; clone size: .; D gene: TRBD1; J gene: TRBJ1-5; V gene: TRBV19; CDR3 DNA: TGTGCCAGTAGTATCGGACAGGGGGCGATCAATCAGCCCCAGCATTTT; CDR3 protein: CASSIGQGAINQPQHF
CDR3 length: 16; clone size: .; D gene: .; J gene: TRBJ2-1; V gene: TRBV11-2; CDR3 DNA: TGTGCCAGCAGCTTGGCGGGGGCTCTCTCCTACAATGAGCAGTTCTTC; CDR3 protein: CASSLAGALSYNEQFF
CDR3 length: 14; clone size: .; D gene: .; J gene: TRBJ1-5; V gene: TRBV6-6; CDR3 DNA: TGTGCCAGCAACACAGCCGATAGCAATCAGCCCCAGCATTTT; CDR3 protein: CASNTADSNQPQHF
CDR3 length: 15; clone size: many; D gene: .; J gene: TRBJ2-1; V gene: TRBV5-4; CDR3 DNA: TGTGCCAGCAGCGCCCCGGAGGAGTCCTACAATGAGCAGTTCTTC; CDR3 protein: CASSAPEESYNEQFF
CDR3 length: 15; clone size: few; D gene: TRBD1; J gene: TRBJ1-5; V gene: TRBV28; CDR3 DNA: TGTGCCAGCAGAGGCGAACAGGGGGCGAGTCAGCCCCAGCATTTT; CDR3 protein: CASRGEQGASQPQHF
CDR3 length: 18; clone size: .; D gene: TRBD1; J gene: TRBJ1-4; V gene: TRBV19; CDR3 DNA: TGTGCCAGTAGTGAGGGACAGGGTCGAAGATGGACTAATGAAAAACTGTTTTTT; CDR3 protein: CASSEGQGRRWTNEKLFF
CDR3 length: 14; clone size: few; D gene: .; J gene: TRBJ1-2; V gene: TRBV21-1; CDR3 DNA: TGTGCCAGCAGCAGGGGAGGGGGGCGCGATGGCTACACCTTC; CDR3 protein: CASSRGGGRDGYTF
CDR3 length: 13; clone size: few; D gene: .; J gene: TRBJ2-7; V gene: TRBV19; CDR3 DNA: TGTGCCAGTAGGGTCACCGGGACCTACGAGCAGTACTTC; CDR3 protein: CASRVTGTYEQYF
CDR3 length: 16; clone size: .; D gene: .; J gene: TRBJ2-3; V gene: TRBV21-1; CDR3 DNA: TGTGCCAGCAGCTCCCGGTCCCCCTGGAGGACAGATACGCAGTATTTT; CDR3 protein: CASSSRSPWRTDTQYF
CDR3 length: 14; clone size: .; D gene: TRBD1; J gene: TRBJ2-2; V gene: TRBV5-4; CDR3 DNA: TGTGCCAGCAGGGACAGGGCTGAGGGCGGGGAGCTGTTTTTT; CDR3 protein: CASRDRAEGGELFF
CDR3 length: 16; clone size: few; D gene: .; J gene: TRBJ2-2; V gene: TRBV7-9; CDR3 DNA: TGTGCCAGCAGCTTAGGGCTCGACTGGAACACCGGGGAGCTGTTTTTT; CDR3 protein: CASSLGLDWNTGELFF
CDR3 length: 13; clone size: few; D gene: TRBD1; J gene: TRBJ2-5; V gene: TRBV30; CDR3 DNA: TGTGCCTGGGGACAGGGGGCCTGGGAGACCCAGTACTTC; CDR3 protein: CAWGQGAWETQYF
CDR3 length: 13; clone size: .; D gene: .; J gene: TRBJ1-2; V gene: TRBV27; CDR3 DNA: TGTGCCAGCAGTTTAGCCCCAGGGTATGGCTACACCTTC; CDR3 protein: CASSLAPGYGYTF
CDR3 length: 19; clone size: few; D gene: TRBD2; J gene: TRBJ2-7; V gene: TRBV28; CDR3 DNA: TGTGCCAGCAGTACCTCACCTGGGACTAGCGGGAGAATGTCCTACGAGCAGTACTTC; CDR3 protein: CASSTSPGTSGRMSYEQYF
CDR3 length: 14; clone size: .; D gene: .; J gene: TRBJ2-3; V gene: TRBV19; CDR3 DNA: TGTGCCAGTAGTTCCGTAACTAGCACAGATACGCAGTATTTT; CDR3 protein: CASSSVTSTDTQYF
CDR3 length: 14; clone size: few; D gene: TRBD1; J gene: TRBJ2-5; V gene: TRBV5-1; CDR3 DNA: TGCGCCAGCAGCTTAGACAGGGGTCAAGAGACCCAGTACTTC; CDR3 protein: CASSLDRGQETQYF
CDR3 length: 16; clone size: .; D gene: .; J gene: TRBJ1-1; V gene: TRBV29-1; CDR3 DNA: TGCAGCGTTGAAGGTGGGCGCGGGGGCGCGGACACTGAAGCTTTCTTT; CDR3 protein: CSVEGGRGGADTEAFF
CDR3 length: 12; clone size: few; D gene: .; J gene: TRBJ1-1; V gene: TRBV28; CDR3 DNA: TGTGCCAGCAGTTTGACTCCCGCTGAAGCTTTCTTT; CDR3 protein: CASSLTPAEAFF
CDR3 length: 16; clone size: many; D gene: TRBD2; J gene: TRBJ2-1; V gene: TRBV4-3; CDR3 DNA: TGCGCCAGCAGCCAAGATGGAAGCGGGGGGGCAAATGAGCAGTTCTTC; CDR3 protein: CASSQDGSGGANEQFF
CDR3 length: 16; clone size: many; D gene: TRBD1; J gene: TRBJ2-1; V gene: TRBV28; CDR3 DNA: TGTGCCAGCGCCGAGACAGGGGGCGCAGGGTACAATGAGCAGTTCTTC; CDR3 protein: CASAETGGAGYNEQFF
CDR3 length: 14; clone size: few; D gene: .; J gene: TRBJ1-3; V gene: TRBV11-2; CDR3 DNA: TGTGCCAGCAGCCTAGCAATCTCTGGAAACACCATATATTTT; CDR3 protein: CASSLAISGNTIYF
CDR3 length: 14; clone size: few; D gene: .; J gene: TRBJ2-5; V gene: TRBV7-9; CDR3 DNA: TGTGCCAGCAGCCAAGGTATTGGGCAGGAGACCCAGTACTTC; CDR3 protein: CASSQGIGQETQYF
CDR3 length: 15; clone size: .; D gene: .; J gene: TRBJ2-7; V gene: TRBV7-2; CDR3 DNA: TGTGCCAGCAGCTTATCCCTGGGCAGGGTTGGGGAGCAGTACTTC; CDR3 protein: CASSLSLGRVGEQYF
CDR3 length: 11; clone size: many; D gene: .; J gene: TRBJ2-1; V gene: TRBV20-1; CDR3 DNA: TGCAGTGCTACACTATACAATGAGCAGTTCTTC; CDR3 protein: CSATLYNEQFF
CDR3 length: 14; clone size: .; D gene: TRBD1; J gene: TRBJ2-7; V gene: TRBV6-1; CDR3 DNA: TGTGCCAGCAGTCCCGGGACAGGGGTCGCCCGGCAGTACTTC; CDR3 protein: CASSPGTGVARQYF
CDR3 length: 14; clone size: .; D gene: .; J gene: TRBJ2-2; V gene: TRBV9; CDR3 DNA: TGTGCCAGCAGCGTAGTCCCAGACACCGGGGAGCTGTTTTTT; CDR3 protein: CASSVVPDTGELFF
CDR3 length: 14; clone size: few; D gene: .; J gene: TRBJ2-6; V gene: TRBV7-3; CDR3 DNA: TGTGCCAGCAGCCCCACGGCTGGGGCCAACGTCCTGACTTTC; CDR3 protein: CASSPTAGANVLTF
CDR3 length: 12; clone size: few; D gene: .; J gene: TRBJ1-2; V gene: TRBV30; CDR3 DNA: TGTGCTTACCAGGGGTTATCCTATGGCTACACCTTC; CDR3 protein: CAYQGLSYGYTF
CDR3 length: 13; clone size: few; D gene: .; J gene: TRBJ1-1; V gene: TRBV7-9; CDR3 DNA: TGTGCCAGCAGCCCCCTCGGGTTGCAGGAAGCTTTCTTT; CDR3 protein: CASSPLGLQEAFF
CDR3 length: 14; clone size: .; D gene: .; J gene: TRBJ1-1; V gene: TRBV7-2; CDR3 DNA: TGTGCCAGCAGCGCAGCAACAGTGAACACTGAAGCTTTCTTT; CDR3 protein: CASSAATVNTEAFF
CDR3 length: 14; clone size: .; D gene: .; J gene: TRBJ1-6; V gene: TRBV6-1; CDR3 DNA: TGTGCCAGCAGTGAAGCGTCCCAGGGTACACCCCTCCACTTT; CDR3 protein: CASSEASQGTPLHF
CDR3 length: 11; clone size: many; D gene: .; J gene: TRBJ1-4; V gene: TRBV30; CDR3 DNA: TGTGCCTGGAGAACGGGGGTGAAACTGTTTTTT; CDR3 protein: CAWRTGVKLFF
CDR3 length: 11; clone size: many; D gene: .; J gene: TRBJ2-3; V gene: TRBV30; CDR3 DNA: TGTGCCTGCCACTCCACAGATACGCAGTATTTT; CDR3 protein: CACHSTDTQYF
CDR3 length: 16; clone size: few; D gene: .; J gene: TRBJ2-1; V gene: TRBV7-9; CDR3 DNA: TGTGCCAGCAGCTCCGTCCGTGCGGACTCCTACAATGAGCAGTTCTTC; CDR3 protein: CASSSVRADSYNEQFF
CDR3 length: 16; clone size: .; D gene: TRBD1; J gene: TRBJ1-3; V gene: TRBV5-1; CDR3 DNA: TGCGCCAGCAGCTTGGGGGGACAGAACTCTGGAAACACCATATATTTT; CDR3 protein: CASSLGGQNSGNTIYF
CDR3 length: 16; clone size: .; D gene: TRBD2; J gene: TRBJ2-2; V gene: TRBV5-4; CDR3 DNA: TGTGCCAGCAGCGGGTCGGGGGGGACGGGCACCGGGGAGCTGTTTTTT; CDR3 protein: CASSGSGGTGTGELFF
CDR3 length: 15; clone size: once; D gene: TRBD2; J gene: TRBJ2-7; V gene: TRBV2; CDR3 DNA: TGTGCCAGCAGCCGTCCTAGCGGGGGTTCCTACGAGCAGTACTTC; CDR3 protein: CASSRPSGGSYEQYF
CDR3 length: 16; clone size: .; D gene: TRBD1; J gene: TRBJ2-7; V gene: TRBV9; CDR3 DNA: TGTGCCAGCAGCGTGGACGACAGGGCTAGCTCCTACGAGCAGTACTTC; CDR3 protein: CASSVDDRASSYEQYF
CDR3 length: 13; clone size: few; D gene: .; J gene: TRBJ2-7; V gene: TRBV7-9; CDR3 DNA: TGTGCCAGCAGCTCCACAGCAAGGTACGAGCAGTACTTC; CDR3 protein: CASSSTARYEQYF
CDR3 length: 13; clone size: .; D gene: TRBD1; J gene: TRBJ2-7; V gene: TRBV11-2; CDR3 DNA: TGTGCCAGCAGCTTAGGACAGGGGGGCGAGCAGTACTTC; CDR3 protein: CASSLGQGGEQYF
CDR3 length: 15; clone size: few; D gene: TRBD1; J gene: TRBJ1-2; V gene: TRBV28; CDR3 DNA: TGTGCCAGCAGGTCGACAGGGGGCGGTGACTATGGCTACACCTTC; CDR3 protein: CASRSTGGGDYGYTF